These 2 T cell receptor beta chains share one sample of origin, sequenced in a study of T-cell reconstitution after alpha-beta-depleted transplantation in children. Unique molecular identifiers tagged the TCRbeta library. TCRdb redid the calling of the PCR reads with MiXCR, one entry per CDR3 protein. The sample has a few hundred thousand distinct CDR3 sequences, over 40% seen once. Source: PBMCs, taken before TCRalphabeta/CD19-depleted stem cell transplant. Receptor source: a girl aged 2-15 years with aplastic anemia, due to receive a stem cell transplant.

This clonotype was seen many times. The chain couples TRBV15 to TRBJ2-5; D possibly corresponds to TRBD1 (5 bases). The CDR3 sequence is 17 residues long. V was cut by 2 bases and J by 5 bases, with 21 bases left in between. CDR1 LNHNV and CDR2 YYDKDF come from the germline V gene (reference sequence). Written as DNA, the CDR3 is TGTGCCACCAGCAGACCTAGATCAGACAGACTCGTCGAGACCCAGTACTTC. Its protein product is CATSRPRSDRLVETQYF.

A note on this clonotype: A much larger clone lies a single base off, so this may be a read error. This chain joins TRBV7-8 and TRBJ2-7; 8 bases align to TRBD1. Germline V gene sequence: CDR1 SGHVS, CDR2 FQNEAQ. Losses at the gene ends were 6 bases for V and 5 bases for J; bases not matched to a gene: 6. The CDR3 runs to 13 residues. The CDR3 loop reads CASRPRTGNEQYF. Here the CDR3 DNA reads TGTGCCAGCAGACCCAGGACAGGGAACGAGCAGTACTTC.